These 20 T cell receptor beta chains were sequenced from one sample in a study of blood T cell repertoires in COVID-19. Profiled with immunoSEQ multiplex PCR; TCRdb holds only in-frame clones, not every one. This sample carries about 190,000 clones, about 88% of them seen once, and the ten largest clones take around 14%. The sample taken for sequencing was peripheral blood. The receptors here all came from a man aged 25 to 45 with active or convalescent COVID-19.

The chain carries TRBV19 and TRBJ1-5; 7 bases line up with TRBD1. The CDR3 has 13 residues. The V and J ends lost 6 bases and 4 bases, in that order; junction bases with no gene match: 3. Per germline, CDR1 LNHDA and CDR2 SQIVND (reference sequence). CDR3 bases: TGTGCCAGTAGGGGCAGGGGGAATCAGCCCCAGCATTTT. Its protein product is CASRGRGNQPQHF. Based on the CDR3 plus reference TRBV19 and TRBJ1-5, the full variable domain is DGGITQSPKYLFRKEGQNVTLSCEQNLNHDAMYWYRQDPGQGLRLIYYSQIVNDFQKGDIAEGYSVSREKKESFPLTVTSAQKNPTAFYLCASRGRGNQPQHFGDGTRLSIL.

The chain employs TRBV7-9 and TRBJ1-2, with 8 positions matching TRBD1. There are 15 residues in the CDR3. CDR1 is SEHNR, CDR2 FQNEAQ, per germline (reference sequence). V lost 0 bases, J lost 10 bases, and 10 bases stayed unmatched. CDR3 in amino acids: CASSLAHTGGATYTF. Here the CDR3 DNA reads TGTGCCAGCAGCTTAGCTCATACAGGGGGGGCGACCTACACCTTC.

This clone was found a few times. The V gene is TRBV28, the J gene TRBJ1-1, with D possibly matching TRBD1 (5 bases). From germline, CDR1 is MDHEN and CDR2 SYDVKM. CDR3 length: 12 residues. V was cut by 5 bases and J by 7 bases, with 11 bases left in between. The CDR3 protein is CASSGDYYEAFF. The CDR3 nucleotides are TGTGCCAGCAGTGGGGACTATTATGAAGCTTTCTTT.

This clone was seen once. The genes are TRBV6-4 and TRBJ2-3, with D possibly TRBD1 on 5 matching bases. The germline gives CDR1 MRHNA, CDR2 SNTAGT. The length of the CDR3 is 16 residues. V lost 3 bases and J 1 base, leaving 14 bases between the germline ends. The CDR3 DNA reads TGTGCCAGCAGTGAAAGCGTTGGGGCAGGCACAGATACGCAGTATTTT. Protein product: CASSESVGAGTDTQYF.

This rearrangement joins TRBV24-1 to TRBJ2-5; D not certain. The germline V gene encodes CDR1 KGHDR and CDR2 SFDVKD. V was shortened by 1 base and J by 5 bases, with 10 bases between the two germline ends. The CDR3 totals 14 residues. The CDR3 DNA sequence: TGTGCCACCAGTGATTTTTCGCGGTCGGAGACCCAGTACTTC. It encodes CATSDFSRSETQYF.

V and J are TRBV6-2 or TRBV6-3 and TRBJ1-5, with D uncertain. The CDR3 runs to 14 residues. Germline CDR1 MNHEY, CDR2 SVGEGT. V lost 6 bases and J 0 bases, leaving 9 bases between the germline ends. The CDR3 protein is CASSLDYSNQPQHF. As DNA, the CDR3 is TGTGCCAGCAGCCTAGATTATAGCAATCAGCCCCAGCATTTT.

This chain uses TRBV3-1 (or the pseudogene TRBV3-2) with TRBJ2-2, with no clear D. V was trimmed by 4 bases and J by 1 base, leaving 10 bases between them. In germline, CDR1 is LGHDT, CDR2 YNNKEL (reference sequence). The CDR3 is made up of 15 amino acids. The CDR3 DNA follows: TGTGCCAGCAGCCCCCATGCCGGGAACACCGGGGAGCTGTTTTTT. This translates into CASSPHAGNTGELFF.

The rearrangement links TRBV27 to TRBJ2-5; 12 bases line up with TRBD2. The CDR3 is 14 amino acids. V was pared by 6 bases and J by 4 bases, with 3 bases of the junction left unmatched. In germline, CDR1 is MNHEY, CDR2 SMNVEV (reference sequence). The CDR3 here is CASRRLAGVETQYF. The CDR3 region has the DNA TGTGCCAGCAGGCGACTAGCGGGGGTAGAGACCCAGTACTTC.

The J gene is TRBJ2-1, the V gene TRBV5-4; no reliable D call. The V gene lost 2 bases and the J gene lost 7 bases, with 7 bases spanning the gap. The germline gives CDR1 SGHNT, CDR2 YYREEE (reference sequence). CDR3 length: 12 amino acids. The CDR3 reads CASSLSQNEQFF. CDR3 nucleotide sequence: TGTGCCAGCAGCTTATCCCAAAATGAGCAGTTCTTC. Looking up the rest from reference TRBV5-4 and TRBJ2-1 gives the full variable domain: ETGVTQSPTHLIKTRGQQVTLRCSSQSGHNTVSWYQQALGQGPQFIFQYYREEENGRGNFPPRFSGLQFPNYSSELNVNALELDDSALYLCASSLSQNEQFFGPGTRLTVL.

The chain joins TRBV30 to TRBJ1-3; D is uncertain. CDR3 length: 16 residues. Trimming left V 3 bases short and J 4 bases short, with 19 bases between. Germline-derived CDR1 and CDR2 are GTSNPN and SVGIG (reference sequence). CDR3 loop: CAWSAVSGGGGNTIYF. Here the CDR3 DNA reads TGTGCCTGGAGCGCCGTGTCGGGAGGAGGAGGAAACACCATATATTTT.

This clone was found a few times. The V and J genes are TRBV27 and TRBJ2-1; D is undetermined. This CDR3 region has 12 residues. The germline CDR1 and CDR2 sequences are MNHEY and SMNVEV (reference sequence). V lost 5 bases and J 6 bases, leaving 8 bases between the germline ends. CDR3 loop: CASSHGPNEQFF. CDR3 in DNA: TGTGCCAGCAGTCATGGGCCCAATGAGCAGTTCTTC.

This rearrangement joins TRBV27 to TRBJ2-3, with 11 bases identical to TRBD1. The CDR3 sequence is 16 residues long. V was pared by 3 bases and J by 4 bases, with 6 bases of the junction left unmatched. Germline assignment: CDR1 MNHEY and CDR2 SMNVEV (reference sequence). CDR3 loop: CASSFGWTGGSDTQYF. The CDR3 DNA is TGTGCCAGCAGTTTCGGGTGGACAGGGGGCTCAGATACGCAGTATTTT.

This clone was counted between two and nine times. This chain joins TRBV19 and TRBJ2-7; D perhaps matches TRBD2 (6 bases). The CDR3 extends over 14 amino acids. V shed 4 bases and J shed 6 bases, with 16 bases lying between them. CDR1 is LNHDA and CDR2 is SQIVND in the germline V gene (reference sequence). The DNA for the CDR3 is TGTGCCAGTAGTAGACCTCTAGCGCCGAGCGAGCAGTACTTC. As protein: CASSRPLAPSEQYF. The entire variable domain, with the rest obtained from reference TRBV19 and TRBJ2-7, is as follows: DGGITQSPKYLFRKEGQNVTLSCEQNLNHDAMYWYRQDPGQGLRLIYYSQIVNDFQKGDIAEGYSVSREKKESFPLTVTSAQKNPTAFYLCASSRPLAPSEQYFGPGTRLTVT.

The J gene is TRBJ1-1, the V gene TRBV25-1; possible D gene TRBD1, 6 bases. The V and J ends lost 7 bases and 0 bases respectively, with 12 bases between them. Germline values: CDR1 MGHDK, CDR2 SYGVNS. The CDR3 has 14 residues. This CDR3 is CASKETGLNTEAFF. The CDR3 DNA is TGTGCCAGCAAAGAGACAGGTCTGAACACTGAAGCTTTCTTT.

DNA of the CDR3: TGTGCCAGCAGCCAAGATGGTTACAGGGGGCAAGAGACCCAGTACTTC. Translating gives CASSQDGYRGQETQYF. The J gene is TRBJ2-5, the V gene TRBV3-1 (or the pseudogene TRBV3-2), with TRBD1 identical over 8 bases. CDR1 and CDR2 (germline): LGHDT, YNNKEL (reference sequence). The ends lost 0 bases at V and 2 bases at J; junction bases unmatched: 5. The CDR3 covers 16 residues.

The chain combines TRBV3-1 (or the pseudogene TRBV3-2) with TRBJ1-5; 7 bases are a match to TRBD1. Per the germline V gene, CDR1 is LGHDT and CDR2 is YNNKEL (reference sequence). J lost 5 bases, V lost 1 base, and 5 bases had no gene match. CDR3 length: 15 amino acids. CDR3 region: CASSQATGSHQPQHF. The CDR3 DNA follows: TGTGCCAGCAGCCAAGCGACAGGGTCTCATCAGCCCCAGCATTTT.

The genes are TRBV7-2 and TRBJ1-6, with unresolved D. The CDR3 runs to 17 residues. Germline values: CDR1 SGHTA, CDR2 FQGNSA. V was pared by 4 bases and J by 10 bases, with 23 bases between. The CDR3 here is CASSSHVHTSRESPLHF. CDR3 nucleotide sequence: TGTGCCAGCAGCTCCCACGTCCACACCTCAAGGGAGTCACCCCTCCACTTT.

This clone was counted only a few times. V and J are TRBV5-1 and TRBJ1-2, with a weak D call TRBD1 (6 bases). Germline V CDR1 and CDR2: SGHRS, YFSETQ. CDR3 size: 12 residues. V lost 4 bases, J lost 8 bases, and 12 bases lay in between. The CDR3 here is CASSVQGVGYTF. CDR3 DNA: TGCGCCAGCAGCGTACAGGGCGTCGGCTACACCTTC.

There are many counts of this clone. J is TRBJ1-3 and V is TRBV5-5; 9 nucleotides align to TRBD1. The CDR3 is made up of 14 amino acids. The germline CDR1 and CDR2 sequences are SGHKS and YYEKEE (reference sequence). V shed 4 bases and J 7 bases; nucleotides not matched to a gene: 6. CDR3 coding DNA: TGTGCCAGCAGCCCGGACAGGGGCACGAACACCATATATTTT. This sequence encodes CASSPDRGTNTIYF.

V gene TRBV30 combines with J gene TRBJ1-5; D is perhaps TRBD1 (5 bases). The length of the CDR3 is 13 residues. Trimming removed 2 bases from V and 5 bases from J, with 10 bases in between. The germline V gene encodes CDR1 GTSNPN and CDR2 SVGIG (reference sequence). The CDR3 DNA sequence: TGTGCCTGGAGTAGTACAGGCCATCAGCCCCAGCATTTT. It encodes CAWSSTGHQPQHF. Filled out from reference TRBV30 and TRBJ1-5, the complete variable domain reads SQTIHQWPATLVQPVGSPLSLECTVEGTSNPNLYWYRQAAGRGLQLLFYSVGIGQISSEVPQNLSASRPQDRQFILSSKKLLLSDSGFYLCAWSSTGHQPQHFGDGTRLSIL.